This T cell receptor (beta chain) was observed in a study of blood T cell repertoires in COVID-19. Across the whole study: Researchers got acute and convalescent COVID-19 samples from the United States, Italy and Spain. T cells, B-cell-depleted T cells, or PBMCs provided the cDNA or gDNA that served as material.

Original analysis: Amplification of reference gene primers was used by the study to estimate nucleated cell counts. The repertoire was sequenced with immunoSEQ multiplex PCR; TCRdb's copy has only in-frame clones and lacks some. V and J calls and clone size are given by that table; D and trimming were obtained from the DNA. The sample has about 90,000 clones, around four fifths seen once. Germline lookup yields CDR1 SGHKS and CDR2 YYEKEE (reference sequence). The junction had 8 bases not matched to a gene; V was cut back by 2 bases and J by 2 bases. CDR3 length: 16 residues. V usage is TRBV5-5 and J usage is TRBJ2-7; 9 nucleotides align to TRBD1. Sequenced input: peripheral blood. The source is a human donor in a cohort sampled during active COVID-19. The CDR3 region is CASSFSGTGFAYEQYF. DNA of the CDR3: TGTGCCAGCAGCTTCTCGGGGACAGGGTTCGCCTACGAGCAGTACTTC.